This is a list of T cell receptor beta chains from one sample in a study of OX40 agonist ivuxolimab in advanced cancers. Sequencing used immunoSEQ multiplex PCR; TCRdb keeps in-frame clones, though not all of them. The data show some 86,000 clones, more than 85% seen once. This material consisted of CD4+ or CD8+ T cells sorted from blood, taken in a trial of the OX40 agonist ivuxolimab. Every receptor here comes from an adult with an advanced solid tumor such as melanoma, head and neck, liver or kidney cancer. Both conserved end residues are part of each CDR3. D genes are given only for firm matches. Rows may omit the clone size; those that give it use once, few, many or a size class.

j_call v_call d_call clone_size cdr3_aa cdr3_nt
TRBJ2-4 TRBV4-1 TRBD2 NA CASSLGPSGAGIQYF TGCGCCAGCAGCTTGGGTCCTAGCGGGGCGGGCATTCAGTACTTC
TRBJ2-3 TRBV7-2 NA NA CASSLWTEADTQYF TGTGCCAGCAGCCTCTGGACCGAGGCAGATACGCAGTATTTT
TRBJ1-1 TRBV19 NA once CASSINPAGATEAFF TGTGCCAGTAGTATAAATCCGGCAGGGGCGACTGAAGCTTTCTTT
TRBJ1-2 TRBV6-6 TRBD1 NA CASRSPMDRGYGYTF TGTGCCAGCAGGTCCCCTATGGACAGGGGCTATGGCTACACCTTC
TRBJ1-1 TRBV6-1 NA NA CASSPWGGMNTEAFF TGTGCCAGCAGTCCGTGGGGGGGGATGAACACTGAAGCTTTCTTT
TRBJ1-1 TRBV28 NA once CASRTAMNTEAFF TGTGCCAGCCGGACGGCCATGAACACTGAAGCTTTCTTT
TRBJ1-2 TRBV30 NA NA CAWSVRHGIYGYTF TGTGCCTGGAGTGTAAGGCACGGTATCTATGGCTACACCTTC
TRBJ2-3 TRBV28 NA NA CASSLSVDTQYF TGTGCCAGCAGTCTCTCGGTTGATACGCAGTATTTT
TRBJ1-5 TRBV10-3 NA NA CAISESYSTNQPQHF TGTGCCATCAGTGAGTCCTACTCGACCAATCAGCCCCAGCATTTT
TRBJ2-2 TRBV5-4 TRBD2 few CASSRSGKGTGELFF TGTGCCAGCAGCCGAAGCGGGAAAGGAACCGGGGAGCTGTTTTTT
TRBJ1-1 TRBV2 TRBD1 NA CASNPRTGANTEAFF TGTGCCAGCAACCCCAGAACAGGGGCGAACACTGAAGCTTTCTTT
TRBJ2-6 TRBV19 NA NA CASSEGRQTLITF TGTGCCAGTAGTGAAGGGCGACAGACTCTAATAACTTTC
TRBJ2-1 TRBV7-2 NA NA CASSLAGSTYNEQFF TGTGCCAGCAGCTTAGCCGGGAGCACCTACAATGAGCAGTTCTTC
TRBJ2-5 TRBV10-3 TRBD2 NA CAISEPDRLAGVKETQYF TGTGCCATCAGTGAGCCGGATAGACTAGCGGGAGTAAAAGAGACCCAGTACTTC
TRBJ2-2 TRBV28 TRBD1 NA CASSAGTGVTGELFF TGTGCCAGCAGTGCCGGGACAGGGGTCACCGGGGAGCTGTTTTTT
TRBJ2-2 TRBV9 NA NA CASSVRGWDTGELFF TGTGCCAGCAGCGTACGGGGATGGGATACCGGGGAGCTGTTTTTT
TRBJ2-1 TRBV13 NA NA CASSLGLKGHNEQFF TGTGCCAGCAGCTTAGGGCTTAAGGGGCACAATGAGCAGTTCTTC
TRBJ1-4 TRBV5-1 TRBD1 NA CASYSDRVGEKLFF TGCGCCAGCTATTCGGACAGGGTCGGCGAAAAACTGTTTTTT
TRBJ2-3 TRBV5-1 TRBD2 NA CASSPSRGTSGNTDTQYF TGCGCCAGCAGCCCATCGAGAGGGACTAGCGGGAACACAGATACGCAGTATTTT
TRBJ2-5 TRBV28 TRBD1 once CASSETGLETQYF TGTGCCAGCAGTGAGACAGGGCTAGAGACCCAGTACTTC
TRBJ1-1 TRBV4-1 TRBD1 NA CASSHSPGQQNTEAFF TGCGCCAGCAGCCATTCGCCGGGACAGCAGAACACTGAAGCTTTCTTT
TRBJ2-1 TRBV2 NA NA CASRVSENYYNEQFF TGTGCCAGCAGAGTTAGCGAGAACTACTACAATGAGCAGTTCTTC
TRBJ1-4 TRBV28 TRBD1 once CASRTGYTNEKLFF TGTGCCAGCAGGACAGGGTACACTAATGAAAAACTGTTTTTT
TRBJ1-1 TRBV6-5 NA NA CASSYSPGRVNTEAFF TGTGCCAGCAGTTACTCGCCGGGCAGGGTTAACACTGAAGCTTTCTTT